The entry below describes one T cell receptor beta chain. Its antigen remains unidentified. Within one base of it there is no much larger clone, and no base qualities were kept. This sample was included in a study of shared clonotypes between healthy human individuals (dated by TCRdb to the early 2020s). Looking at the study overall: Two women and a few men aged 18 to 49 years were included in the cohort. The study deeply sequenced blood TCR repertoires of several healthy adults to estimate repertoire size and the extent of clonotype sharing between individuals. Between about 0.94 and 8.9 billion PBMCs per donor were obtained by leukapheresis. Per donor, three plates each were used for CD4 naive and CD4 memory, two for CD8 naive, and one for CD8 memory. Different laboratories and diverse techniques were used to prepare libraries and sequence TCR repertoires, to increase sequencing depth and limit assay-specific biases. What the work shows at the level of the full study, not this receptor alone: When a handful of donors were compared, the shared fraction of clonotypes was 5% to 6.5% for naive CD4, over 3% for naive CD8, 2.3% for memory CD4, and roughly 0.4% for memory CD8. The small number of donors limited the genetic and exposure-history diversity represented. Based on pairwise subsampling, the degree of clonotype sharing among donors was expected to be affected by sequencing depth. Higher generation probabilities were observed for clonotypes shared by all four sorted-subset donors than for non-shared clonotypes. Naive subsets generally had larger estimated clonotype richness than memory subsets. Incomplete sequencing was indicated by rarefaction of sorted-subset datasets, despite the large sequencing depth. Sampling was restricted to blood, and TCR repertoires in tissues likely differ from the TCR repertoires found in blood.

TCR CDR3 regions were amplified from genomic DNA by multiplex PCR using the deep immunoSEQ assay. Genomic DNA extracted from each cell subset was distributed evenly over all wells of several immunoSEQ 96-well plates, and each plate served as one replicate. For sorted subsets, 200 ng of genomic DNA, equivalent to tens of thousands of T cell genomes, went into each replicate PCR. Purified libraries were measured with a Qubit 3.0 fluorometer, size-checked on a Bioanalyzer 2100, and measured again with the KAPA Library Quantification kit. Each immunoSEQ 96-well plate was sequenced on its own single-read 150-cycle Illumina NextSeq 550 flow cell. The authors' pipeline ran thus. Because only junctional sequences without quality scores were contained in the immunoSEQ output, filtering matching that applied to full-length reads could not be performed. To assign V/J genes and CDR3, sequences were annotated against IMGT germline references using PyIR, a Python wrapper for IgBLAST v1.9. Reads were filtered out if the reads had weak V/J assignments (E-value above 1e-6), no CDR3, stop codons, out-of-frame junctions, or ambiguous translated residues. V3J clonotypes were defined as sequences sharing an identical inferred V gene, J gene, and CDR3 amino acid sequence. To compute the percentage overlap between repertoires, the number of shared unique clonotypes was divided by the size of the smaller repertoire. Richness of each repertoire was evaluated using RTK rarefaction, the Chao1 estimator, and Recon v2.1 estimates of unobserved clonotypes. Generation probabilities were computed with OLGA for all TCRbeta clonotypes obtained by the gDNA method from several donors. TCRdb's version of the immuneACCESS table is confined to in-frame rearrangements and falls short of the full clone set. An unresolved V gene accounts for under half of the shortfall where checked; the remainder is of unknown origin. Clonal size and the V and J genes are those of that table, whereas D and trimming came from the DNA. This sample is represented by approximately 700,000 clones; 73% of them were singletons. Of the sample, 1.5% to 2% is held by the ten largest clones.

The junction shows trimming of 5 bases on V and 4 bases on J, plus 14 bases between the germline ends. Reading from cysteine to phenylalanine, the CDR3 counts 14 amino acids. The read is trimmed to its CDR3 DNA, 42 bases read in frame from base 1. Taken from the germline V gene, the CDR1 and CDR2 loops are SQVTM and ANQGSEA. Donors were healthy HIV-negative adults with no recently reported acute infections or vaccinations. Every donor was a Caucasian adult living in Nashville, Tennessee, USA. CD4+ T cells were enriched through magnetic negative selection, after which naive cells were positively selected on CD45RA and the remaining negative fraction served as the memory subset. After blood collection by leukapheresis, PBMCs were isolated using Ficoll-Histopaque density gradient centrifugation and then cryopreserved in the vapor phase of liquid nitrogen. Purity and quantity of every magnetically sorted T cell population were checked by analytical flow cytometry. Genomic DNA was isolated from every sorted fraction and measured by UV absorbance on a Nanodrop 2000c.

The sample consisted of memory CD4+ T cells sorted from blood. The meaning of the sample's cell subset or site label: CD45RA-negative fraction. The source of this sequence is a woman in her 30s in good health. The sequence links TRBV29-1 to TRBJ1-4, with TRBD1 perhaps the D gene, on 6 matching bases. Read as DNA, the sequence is TGCAGCGTTCACTTGACAGGCCTTAATGAAAAACTGTTTTTT. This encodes CSVHLTGLNEKLFF. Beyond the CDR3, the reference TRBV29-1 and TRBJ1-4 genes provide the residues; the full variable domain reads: SAVISQKPSRDICQRGTSLTIQCQVDSQVTMMFWYRQQPGQSLTLIATANQGSEATYESGFVIDKFPISRPNLTFSTLTVSNMSPEDSSIYLCSVHLTGLNEKLFFGSGTQLSVL.